The 26 T cell receptor beta chains below were found in one sample sequenced in a study of PD-1 blockade in classical Hodgkin lymphoma. Measured with immunoSEQ multiplex PCR; TCRdb has only the in-frame clones, and not every one. The data contain tens of thousands of clones, about 85% of them singletons. Time point given: cycle 4 day 1 (C4D1), after less than 7 weeks of nivolumab. Following autologous stem cell transplantation, relapse occurred in every patient, and exposure to brentuximab vedotin varied. Here the sequenced sample was peripheral blood mononuclear cells (PBMCs), taken before the fourth cycle of nivolumab. These receptor sequences come from a human donor with classical Hodgkin lymphoma.

J is TRBJ2-3 and V is TRBV5-1, with D unclear. There are 13 residues in the CDR3. The germline V and J ends were trimmed by 5 bases and 4 bases, with 11 bases remaining between them. Germline CDR1 is SGHRS and CDR2 is YFSETQ. CDR3 nucleotides: TGCGCCAGCAGTACCCTTAATCCAGATACGCAGTATTTT. Amino acid sequence: CASSTLNPDTQYF.

The genes are TRBV7-1 and TRBJ2-7, with TRBD1 as a possible D gene (6 bases). TRBV7-1 is an open reading frame whose function is uncertain. V was clipped by 7 bases and J by 1 base, with 14 bases between them. The CDR3 spans 14 residues. The chain's CDR3 is CASTGRQGSYEQYF. Written as DNA, the CDR3 is TGTGCCAGCACCGGTAGGCAGGGGTCCTACGAGCAGTACTTC.

The chain couples TRBV12-5 to TRBJ1-6; TRBD1 agrees at 7 bases. CDR1 and CDR2 from the germline V gene are LGHNT and FRNRAP. Trimming removed 1 base from V and 1 base from J; junction bases left unmatched: 4. This CDR3 region has 17 residues. The CDR3 DNA sequence: TGTGCTAGTGGTTTGGCTACAGGGGTGTCCTATAATTCACCCCTCCACTTT. Protein: CASGLATGVSYNSPLHF.

This clone was observed a few times. This chain joins TRBV20-1 and TRBJ1-1; D call uncertain. The V gene lost 7 bases and the J gene lost 0 bases, with 6 bases spanning the gap. Germline V lookup: CDR1 DFQATT, CDR2 SNEGSKA (reference sequence). CDR3 length equals 11 residues. As DNA, the CDR3 is TGCAGTGAAGCGGTGAACACTGAAGCTTTCTTT. It specifies CSEAVNTEAFF.

The chain employs TRBV11-2 and TRBJ1-1; 8 bases agree with TRBD1. The CDR3 is 13 residues long. V lost 6 bases to trimming and J lost 4 bases; unmatched junction nucleotides: 4. Germline CDR1 and CDR2: SGHAT and FQNNGV. CDR3 residues: CASSRTGPTEAFF. The DNA of the CDR3 is TGTGCCAGCAGTCGGACAGGGCCCACTGAAGCTTTCTTT.

The CDR3 loop is CASSLDRLNTGELFF. DNA for the CDR3: TGCGCCAGCAGCTTGGACAGGTTGAACACCGGGGAGCTGTTTTTT. The genes are TRBV5-1 and TRBJ2-2, with D perhaps matching TRBD1 (5 bases). Germline loops: CDR1 SGHRS, CDR2 YFSETQ. V gave up 0 bases and J gave up 1 base, with 7 bases separating them. The CDR3 spans 15 residues.

V and J are TRBV28 and TRBJ1-5; maybe TRBD1 (6 bases). The CDR3 runs 19 residues. Germline-derived CDR1 and CDR2 are MDHEN and SYDVKM. V dropped 2 bases and J dropped 1 base, with 21 bases sitting between them. CDR3 amino acids: CASSLPDGGGLGSNQPQHF. The CDR3 DNA follows: TGTGCCAGCAGTTTACCCGACGGGGGCGGGTTGGGAAGCAATCAGCCCCAGCATTTT.

The chain is built from TRBV4-2 and TRBJ2-2; TRBD2 aligns across 12 bases. This CDR3 is 20 amino acids long. Looked up from germline, CDR1 is LGHNA and CDR2 is YNFKEQ. Trimming took 0 bases from V and 3 from J; bases not matched to a gene: 11. CDR3 sequence: CASSQDPSGGAFSHTGELFF. The CDR3 bases are TGTGCCAGCAGCCAAGATCCTAGCGGGGGGGCATTCTCTCACACCGGGGAGCTGTTTTTT.

The rearrangement uses TRBV28 and TRBJ1-4; D is possibly TRBD1 (6 bases). From germline, CDR1 is MDHEN and CDR2 SYDVKM. Deletions cut 2 bases from V and 8 bases from J, with 12 bases between. The CDR3 extends over 14 amino acids. CDR3 protein: CASSLLQGWEKLFF. The CDR3 DNA sequence: TGTGCCAGCAGTTTACTACAGGGTTGGGAAAAACTGTTTTTT.

Only a few counts were recorded for this clone. The CDR3: CASSLVRSRDSEETQYF. CDR3 nucleotide sequence: TGTGCCAGCAGCTTGGTCAGGTCCCGGGACAGCGAAGAGACCCAGTACTTC. This chain joins TRBV5-6 and TRBJ2-5, with 7 bases lining up with TRBD1. The V and J ends lost 0 bases and 3 bases, in that order; junction bases with no gene match: 11. Germline V gives CDR1 SGHDT, CDR2 YYEEEE. The CDR3 loop spans 17 amino acids. Using reference TRBV5-6 and TRBJ2-5 for the parts outside the CDR3, the full variable domain is DAGVTQSPTHLIKTRGQQVTLRCSPKSGHDTVSWYQQALGQGPQFIFQYYEEEERQRGNFPDRFSGHQFPNYSSELNVNALLLGDSALYLCASSLVRSRDSEETQYFGPGTRLLVL.

This rearrangement joins TRBV9 to TRBJ2-1; 12 bases map to TRBD2. There are 14 residues in the CDR3. Germline V gene data show CDR1 as SGDLS and CDR2 as YYNGEE. V lost 2 bases and J lost 10; bases outside the gene matches: 4. CDR3 DNA sequence: TGTGCCAGCAGCGTTTTCGGACTAGCGGGGGAGCAGTTCTTC. Encoded protein: CASSVFGLAGEQFF. Supplemented by reference TRBV9 and TRBJ2-1, the full variable domain reads DSGVTQTPKHLITATGQRVTLRCSPRSGDLSVYWYQQSLDQGLQFLIQYYNGEERAKGNILERFSAQQFPDLHSELNLSSLELGDSALYFCASSVFGLAGEQFFGPGTRLTVL.

About this clone itself: A read error may account for a junction end that differs from germline. CDR3 region: CASSPGTNNGYTF. The CDR3 coding sequence is TGCGCCAGCAGCCCCGGAACTAACAATGGCTACACCTTC. The chain has TRBV5-1 and TRBJ1-2; D call uncertain. The CDR3 is made up of 13 amino acids. Germline loops: CDR1 SGHRS, CDR2 YFSETQ. The full variable domain, completed using reference TRBV5-1 and TRBJ1-2, is KAGVTQTPRYLIKTRGQQVTLSCSPISGHRSVSWYQQTPGQGLQFLFEYFSETQRNKGNFPGRFSGRQFSNSRSEMNVSTLELGDSALYLCASSPGTNNGYTFGSGTRLTVV.

The chain joins TRBV9 to TRBJ2-7; 10 positions agree with TRBD1. CDR3 length equals 11 residues. Germline V gives CDR1 SGDLS, CDR2 YYNGEE. The DNA of the CDR3 is TGTCGAAGGGACAGGGGATACGAGCAGTACTTC. This translates into CRRDRGYEQYF.

CDR3 in amino acids: CASSSGTGGQETQYF. CDR3 in DNA: TGCGCCAGCAGCTCTGGGACAGGGGGCCAAGAGACCCAGTACTTC. V gene TRBV5-1 combines with J gene TRBJ2-5, with 11 bases fitting TRBD1. The germline V gene has CDR1 SGHRS and CDR2 YFSETQ. The CDR3 length is 15 residues. V was pared by 3 bases and J by 1 base, with 2 bases of the junction left unmatched.

This chain joins TRBV7-9 and TRBJ2-3; 10 nucleotides agree with TRBD2. Germline V gene lookup returns CDR1 SEHNR and CDR2 FQNEAQ (reference sequence). Unmatched junction bases numbered 0, after V lost 4 bases and J lost 8 bases. This CDR3 region has 12 residues. The CDR3: CASSSSGGTQYF. The DNA of the CDR3 is TGTGCCAGCAGCTCTAGCGGGGGTACGCAGTATTTT.

The chain combines TRBV7-9 with TRBJ1-5, with D uncertain. V was shortened by 0 bases and J by 11 bases, with 8 bases between the two germline ends. The CDR3 sequence is 12 residues long. Germline values: CDR1 SEHNR, CDR2 FQNEAQ (reference sequence). Here the CDR3 reads CASSLAGASQHF. The DNA for the CDR3 is TGTGCCAGCAGCTTAGCTGGCGCGTCCCAGCATTTT.

This clone occurred once. The chain carries TRBV5-1 and TRBJ1-4; perhaps TRBD1 as D (5 bases). Trimming pared 0 bases from V and 3 bases from J, leaving 9 bases between. Germline-derived CDR1 and CDR2 are SGHRS and YFSETQ. This CDR3 has 15 residues. The CDR3 DNA reads as TGCGCCAGCAGCTTGGTTCCGGGGGCTAATGAAAAACTGTTTTTT. Encoded protein: CASSLVPGANEKLFF. The full variable domain, its missing parts supplied by reference TRBV5-1 and TRBJ1-4, is KAGVTQTPRYLIKTRGQQVTLSCSPISGHRSVSWYQQTPGQGLQFLFEYFSETQRNKGNFPGRFSGRQFSNSRSEMNVSTLELGDSALYLCASSLVPGANEKLFFGSGTQLSVL.

For the CDR3, the DNA is TGCGCCAGCAGCCGCTCGGGACTAGCGGTGGGGACCCAGTACTTC. Encoded protein: CASSRSGLAVGTQYF. The gene calls are TRBV4-1 and TRBJ2-5; 11 bases line up with TRBD2. V lost 4 bases, J lost 7 bases, and 8 bases stayed unmatched. From germline, CDR1 is MGHRA and CDR2 YSYEKL. The CDR3 consists of 15 residues.

The chain joins TRBV5-1 to TRBJ2-2; D unresolved. The germline gives CDR1 SGHRS, CDR2 YFSETQ. Trimming stripped 0 bases from V and 4 bases from J, with 19 bases between. The CDR3 spans 18 residues. CDR3 in DNA: TGCGCCAGCAGCTTGGCCCGGTGGTGGGATGAGAGCACCGGGGAGCTGTTTTTT. It encodes CASSLARWWDESTGELFF.

The J gene is TRBJ2-7, the V gene TRBV2; D not resolved. V was pared by 6 bases and J by 4 bases, with 13 bases between. The V gene's germline CDR1 is SNHLY and CDR2 FYNNEI. The CDR3 consists of 13 residues. The CDR3 sequence: CASSPIIRYEQYF. The CDR3 DNA sequence: TGTGCCAGCAGCCCTATTATTCGATACGAGCAGTACTTC.

This rearrangement joins TRBV5-4 to TRBJ2-5; TRBD1 might be the D (6 bases). The V gene lost 4 bases and the J gene lost 5 bases, with 15 bases spanning the gap. The CDR3 runs to 14 residues. Germline lookup yields CDR1 SGHNT and CDR2 YYREEE (reference sequence). The CDR3 loop is CASSPWGLEETQYF. The CDR3 DNA is TGTGCCAGCAGCCCCTGGGGGCTAGAGGAGACCCAGTACTTC. The full variable domain, rest sourced from reference TRBV5-4 and TRBJ2-5, is ETGVTQSPTHLIKTRGQQVTLRCSSQSGHNTVSWYQQALGQGPQFIFQYYREEENGRGNFPPRFSGLQFPNYSSELNVNALELDDSALYLCASSPWGLEETQYFGPGTRLLVL.

V usage is TRBV10-3 and J usage is TRBJ2-2; D perhaps matches TRBD1 (7 bases). V dropped 6 bases and J dropped 7 bases, with 18 bases sitting between them. The CDR3 runs 15 residues. Germline lookup yields CDR1 ENHRY and CDR2 SYGVKD. CDR3 loop: CAISLQGEANGELFF. Here the CDR3 DNA reads TGTGCCATCAGCCTCCAGGGGGAGGCGAACGGGGAGCTGTTTTTT.

Comments on this clone: Other DNA sequences from this sample encode an identical CDR3 as well. The chain carries TRBV5-1 and TRBJ2-7; possibly TRBD1 or TRBD2 for D (5 bases each). CDR1 is SGHRS and CDR2 is YFSETQ in the germline V gene. The CDR3 length is 14 residues. Trimming removed 0 bases from V and 0 bases from J, with 7 bases in between. The CDR3 spells CASSLEGSSYEQYF. For the CDR3, the DNA is TGCGCCAGCAGCTTGGAGGGGAGCTCCTACGAGCAGTACTTC.

This chain uses TRBV11-2 with TRBJ2-3, with TRBD1 identical over 7 bases. Trimming at V came to 4 bases and at J to 2 bases, leaving 9 bases not matched to a gene. CDR1 and CDR2 from the germline V gene are SGHAT and FQNNGV. The CDR3 sequence is 16 residues long. The CDR3 region has the DNA TGTGCCAGCAGCTCCTTACAGGGGAGCCACACAGATACGCAGTATTTT. This gives the protein CASSSLQGSHTDTQYF.

The rearrangement links TRBV6-4 to TRBJ2-1; 11 nucleotides align to TRBD2. In germline, CDR1 is MRHNA, CDR2 SNTAGT. Unmatched junction bases numbered 13, after V lost 6 bases and J lost 0 bases. This CDR3 spans 19 amino acids. DNA for the CDR3: TGTGCCAGCAGCCCTCGGAGACTAGCGGGGACGAGCTCCTACAATGAGCAGTTCTTC. It yields the protein CASSPRRLAGTSSYNEQFF.

This clone was seen just once. The J gene is TRBJ1-3, the V gene TRBV15; 7 bases line up with TRBD1. Trimming at V came to 1 base and at J to 0 bases, leaving 6 bases not matched to a gene. The germline V gene encodes CDR1 LNHNV and CDR2 YYDKDF (reference sequence). This CDR3 is built from 17 residues. The CDR3 coding sequence is TGTGCCACCAGCAGAGGGGGCAGGGGGTTCTCTGGAAACACCATATATTTT. This encodes CATSRGGRGFSGNTIYF.